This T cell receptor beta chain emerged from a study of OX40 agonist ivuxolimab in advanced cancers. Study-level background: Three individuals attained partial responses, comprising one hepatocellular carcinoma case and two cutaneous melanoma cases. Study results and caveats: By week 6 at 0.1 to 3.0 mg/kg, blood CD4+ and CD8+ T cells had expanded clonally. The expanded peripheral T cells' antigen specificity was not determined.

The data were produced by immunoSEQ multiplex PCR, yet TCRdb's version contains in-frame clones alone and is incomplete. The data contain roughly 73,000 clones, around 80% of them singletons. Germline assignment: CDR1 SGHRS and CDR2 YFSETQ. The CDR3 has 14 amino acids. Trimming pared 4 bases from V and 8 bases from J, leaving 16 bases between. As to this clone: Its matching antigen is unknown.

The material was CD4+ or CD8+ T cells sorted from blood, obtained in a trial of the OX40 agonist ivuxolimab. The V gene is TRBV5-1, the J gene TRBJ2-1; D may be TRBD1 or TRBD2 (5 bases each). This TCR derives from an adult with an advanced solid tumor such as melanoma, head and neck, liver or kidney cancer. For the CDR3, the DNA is TGCGCCAGCAGCCCATGGGACGGCTCCGATGAGCAGTTCTTC. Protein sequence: CASSPWDGSDEQFF.